Below, 17 T cell receptor beta chains from the same sample are listed, as sequenced in a study of shared clonotypes between healthy human individuals. The table came from immunoSEQ multiplex PCR; TCRdb's copy has only in-frame clones and leaves some out. The profile shows roughly 2,300,000 clones, around 90% of them singletons. The specimen sequenced was naive CD4+ T cells from PBMCs. Stated subset: CD45RA+ positively selected. These receptor sequences come from a man aged 18 to 29 in good health. Some clones in this sample may be carry-over from other donors' samples.

The rearrangement joins TRBV27 to TRBJ2-2; D is ambiguous. In germline, CDR1 is MNHEY, CDR2 SMNVEV (reference sequence). Trimming took off 3 bases at V and 0 bases at J, with 20 bases between the two ends. The CDR3 sequence is 19 residues long. As DNA, the CDR3 is TGTGCCAGCAGTTTTGATCCCAACTTGGCCCGCGCGAACACCGGGGAGCTGTTTTTT. Translating gives CASSFDPNLARANTGELFF.

The gene calls are TRBV11-2 and TRBJ2-1; 10 bases map to TRBD2. The CDR3 consists of 15 residues. The germline V gene has CDR1 SGHAT and CDR2 FQNNGV. J was trimmed by 4 bases and V by 5 bases; bases with no gene match: 5. CDR3 region: CASSETSGSYNEQFF. The CDR3 bases are TGTGCCAGCAGCGAGACTAGCGGGTCTTACAATGAGCAGTTCTTC.

The chain carries TRBV5-1 and TRBJ2-5, with 9 positions matching TRBD2. The V segment lost 0 bases and the J segment 1 base; nucleotides outside the gene matches: 4. Germline loops: CDR1 SGHRS, CDR2 YFSETQ. The CDR3 sequence is 16 residues long. The CDR3 DNA reads as TGCGCCAGCAGCTTGGGGACTAGCGCATCCCAAGAGACCCAGTACTTC. Its translation is CASSLGTSASQETQYF. Drawing the rest from reference TRBV5-1 and TRBJ2-5, the complete variable domain is KAGVTQTPRYLIKTRGQQVTLSCSPISGHRSVSWYQQTPGQGLQFLFEYFSETQRNKGNFPGRFSGRQFSNSRSEMNVSTLELGDSALYLCASSLGTSASQETQYFGPGTRLLVL.

The J gene is TRBJ1-1, the V gene TRBV7-3; D may be TRBD1 (5 bases). The CDR3 covers 14 residues. Germline CDR1 SGHTA, CDR2 FQGTGA. Trimming took 5 bases from V and 5 from J, leaving 15 bases between them. Here the CDR3 DNA reads TGTGCCAGCAGCGACAGAGGGGAAGGTACTGAAGCTTTCTTT. Amino acid sequence: CASSDRGEGTEAFF.

The V gene is TRBV7-6, the J gene TRBJ2-2; D call uncertain. The V gene lost 2 bases and the J gene lost 0 bases, with 10 bases spanning the gap. The CDR3 covers 16 residues. The germline gives CDR1 SGHVS, CDR2 FNYEAQ. CDR3 amino acids: CASSLFSGSNTGELFF. The CDR3 nucleotides are TGTGCCAGCAGCTTATTCTCGGGTTCGAACACCGGGGAGCTGTTTTTT.

The V gene is TRBV6-5, the J gene TRBJ1-4; 11 nucleotides match TRBD1. Germline V CDR1 and CDR2: MNHEY, SVGAGI. The ends lost 4 bases at V and 8 bases at J; junction bases unmatched: 6. This CDR3 spans 15 amino acids. The CDR3 region is CASSSAGTGGEKLFF. The CDR3 region has the DNA TGTGCCAGCAGTTCCGCCGGGACAGGGGGGGAAAAACTGTTTTTT.

The chain recombines TRBV7-7 with TRBJ2-2, with D possibly being TRBD1 (6 bases). Trimming took 5 bases from V and 6 from J, leaving 13 bases between them. The CDR3 spans 14 residues. Germline V gene sequence: CDR1 SSHAT, CDR2 FNYEAQ (reference sequence). CDR3 nucleotide sequence: TGTGCCAGCAGCCGAGCTGGGGGCGCCGGGGAGCTGTTTTTT. Translating it yields CASSRAGGAGELFF.

The chain has TRBV5-1 and TRBJ1-5, with no clear D. CDR3 size: 16 residues. Looked up from germline, CDR1 is SGHRS and CDR2 is YFSETQ. Deletions cut 0 bases from V and 4 bases from J, with 14 bases between. CDR3 bases: TGCGCCAGCAGCTTGGGACCGGAAGGCACTAATCAGCCCCAGCATTTT. Translation: CASSLGPEGTNQPQHF.

The rearrangement links TRBV6-6 to TRBJ2-1; D may be TRBD2 (6 bases). Germline V lookup: CDR1 MNHNY, CDR2 SVGAGI (reference sequence). V shed 6 bases and J shed 2 bases, with 14 bases lying between them. This CDR3 is 15 amino acids long. This CDR3 reads CASSQNSGAYNEQFF. As DNA, the CDR3 is TGTGCCAGCAGCCAAAATAGCGGAGCCTACAATGAGCAGTTCTTC.

DNA for the CDR3: TGCGCCAGCAGCCACGGGACTCCCTACGAGCAGTACTTC. Its translation is CASSHGTPYEQYF. The V call is TRBV5-1, the J call TRBJ2-7; TRBD2 might be the D (6 bases). The V end was cut by 4 bases, the J end by 2 bases, with 10 bases between. There are 13 residues in the CDR3. In germline, CDR1 is SGHRS, CDR2 YFSETQ.

V is TRBV15 and J is TRBJ2-3; 8 positions match TRBD2. Germline V gene lookup returns CDR1 LNHNV and CDR2 YYDKDF (reference sequence). Trimming at V came to 2 bases and at J to 2 bases, leaving 6 bases not matched to a gene. The CDR3 spans 16 residues. For the CDR3, the DNA is TGTGCCACCAGCAGATCACTAGCGGAGATCACAGATACGCAGTATTTT. This encodes CATSRSLAEITDTQYF.

This clone was seen a single time. This chain connects TRBV27 to TRBJ1-2; D unclear. The V gene's germline CDR1 is MNHEY and CDR2 SMNVEV (reference sequence). The V end was cut by 1 base, the J end by 3 bases, with 15 bases between. The CDR3 has 16 residues. As DNA, the CDR3 is TGTGCCAGCAGTTTATACCGGGGTCATGGAGACTATGGCTACACCTTC. Its translation is CASSLYRGHGDYGYTF.

This clone appeared a few times. This chain joins TRBV5-1 and TRBJ1-1; a possible D gene is TRBD1 (5 bases). The CDR3 is 14 amino acids. The germline V gene encodes CDR1 SGHRS and CDR2 YFSETQ. Trimming left V 3 bases short and J 3 bases short, with 12 bases between. The CDR3 is CASSWGIRDTEAFF. The DNA for the CDR3 is TGCGCCAGCAGCTGGGGGATCCGGGACACTGAAGCTTTCTTT. The full variable domain, with the rest looked up from reference TRBV5-1 and TRBJ1-1, is KAGVTQTPRYLIKTRGQQVTLSCSPISGHRSVSWYQQTPGQGLQFLFEYFSETQRNKGNFPGRFSGRQFSNSRSEMNVSTLELGDSALYLCASSWGIRDTEAFFGQGTRLTVV.

The chain couples TRBV5-4 to TRBJ2-5; D is possibly TRBD1 or TRBD2 (5 bases each). Trimming pared 1 base from V and 7 bases from J, leaving 11 bases between. Germline CDR1 SGHNT, CDR2 YYREEE (reference sequence). The CDR3 contains 13 residues. DNA of the CDR3: TGTGCCAGCAGCTTGCCAGGGAGAGGGACCCAGTACTTC. Its protein product is CASSLPGRGTQYF.

This chain connects TRBV6-5 to TRBJ1-1; D gene uncertain. Trimming took off 5 bases at V and 1 base at J, with 8 bases between the two ends. The CDR3 consists of 13 residues. CDR1 is MNHEY, CDR2 SVGAGI, per germline. CDR3 protein: CASSKVRNTEAFF. In DNA, the CDR3 is TGTGCCAGCAGTAAGGTTAGGAACACTGAAGCTTTCTTT.

The rearrangement joins TRBV27 to TRBJ2-3; 7 bases align to TRBD1. Germline V gene data show CDR1 as MNHEY and CDR2 as SMNVEV (reference sequence). This CDR3 contains 15 residues. Unmatched junction bases numbered 9, after V lost 3 bases and J lost 6 bases. The CDR3 DNA reads as TGTGCCAGCAGTTTTGCCACAGGGGCGCTGGATACGCAGTATTTT. Its translation: CASSFATGALDTQYF.

The rearrangement uses TRBV4-2 and TRBJ2-3; 8 positions match TRBD2. In germline, CDR1 is LGHNA, CDR2 YNFKEQ. The CDR3 is 14 amino acids. Losses at the gene ends were 6 bases for V and 3 bases for J; bases not matched to a gene: 5. The CDR3 sequence: CASRRGLVTDTQYF. Written as DNA, the CDR3 is TGTGCCAGCAGGAGGGGACTAGTAACAGATACGCAGTATTTT.